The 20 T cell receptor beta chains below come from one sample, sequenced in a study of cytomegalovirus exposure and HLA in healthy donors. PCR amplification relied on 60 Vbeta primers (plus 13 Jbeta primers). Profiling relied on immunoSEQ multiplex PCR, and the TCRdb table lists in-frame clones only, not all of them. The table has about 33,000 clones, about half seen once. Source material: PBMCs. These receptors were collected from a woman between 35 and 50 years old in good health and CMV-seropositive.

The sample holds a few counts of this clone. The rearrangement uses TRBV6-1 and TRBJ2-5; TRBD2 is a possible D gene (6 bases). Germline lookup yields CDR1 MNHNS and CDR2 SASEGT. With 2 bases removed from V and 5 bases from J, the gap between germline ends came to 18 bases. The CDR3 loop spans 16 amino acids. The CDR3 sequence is CASSERPWPGVETQYF. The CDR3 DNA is TGTGCCAGCAGTGAAAGGCCCTGGCCGGGGGTGGAGACCCAGTACTTC.

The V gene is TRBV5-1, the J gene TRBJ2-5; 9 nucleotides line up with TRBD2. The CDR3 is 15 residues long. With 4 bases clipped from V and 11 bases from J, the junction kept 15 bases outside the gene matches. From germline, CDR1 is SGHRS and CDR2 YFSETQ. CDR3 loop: CASSTDPGLAGEQYF. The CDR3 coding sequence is TGCGCCAGCAGCACGGATCCGGGACTAGCAGGAGAGCAGTACTTC.

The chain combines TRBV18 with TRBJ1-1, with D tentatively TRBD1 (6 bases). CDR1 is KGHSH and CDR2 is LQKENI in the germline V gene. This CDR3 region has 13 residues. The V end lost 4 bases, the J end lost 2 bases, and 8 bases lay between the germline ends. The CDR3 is CASSQDSNTEAFF. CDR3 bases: TGTGCCAGCTCACAGGACAGCAACACTGAAGCTTTCTTT.

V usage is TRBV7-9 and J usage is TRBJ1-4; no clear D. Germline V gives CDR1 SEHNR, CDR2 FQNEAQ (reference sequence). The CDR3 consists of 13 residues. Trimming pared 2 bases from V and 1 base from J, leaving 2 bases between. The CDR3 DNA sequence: TGTGCCAGCAGCTTACTAACTAATGAAAAACTGTTTTTT. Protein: CASSLLTNEKLFF.

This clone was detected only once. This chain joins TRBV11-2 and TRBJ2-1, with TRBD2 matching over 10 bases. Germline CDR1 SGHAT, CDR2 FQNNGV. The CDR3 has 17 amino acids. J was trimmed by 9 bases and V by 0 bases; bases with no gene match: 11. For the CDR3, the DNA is TGTGCCAGCAGCTTAGATAACCAACTAGCGGGGAATCGTGAGCAGTTCTTC. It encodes CASSLDNQLAGNREQFF. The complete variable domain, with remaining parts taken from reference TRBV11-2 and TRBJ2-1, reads EAGVAQSPRYKIIEKRQSVAFWCNPISGHATLYWYQQILGQGPKLLIQFQNNGVVDDSQLPKDRFSAERLKGVDSTLKIQPAKLEDSAVYLCASSLDNQLAGNREQFFGPGTRLTVL.

CDR3 loop: CASRRDSYEQYF. CDR3 sequence (DNA): TGCGCCAGCAGGCGGGACTCCTACGAGCAGTACTTC. The chain couples TRBV5-1 to TRBJ2-7, with D maybe TRBD2 (6 bases). With 5 bases removed from V and 0 bases from J, the gap between germline ends came to 6 bases. Germline values: CDR1 SGHRS, CDR2 YFSETQ. The CDR3 covers 12 residues.

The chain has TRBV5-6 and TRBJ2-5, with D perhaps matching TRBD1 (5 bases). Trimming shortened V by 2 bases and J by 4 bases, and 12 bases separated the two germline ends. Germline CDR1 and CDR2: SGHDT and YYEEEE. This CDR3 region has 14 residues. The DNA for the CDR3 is TGTGCCAGCAGCTTAACAGCAGGGATAGAGACCCAGTACTTC. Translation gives CASSLTAGIETQYF.

The CDR3 coding sequence is TGTGCCAGCAGTCGACAGGGGGAATTCTATGGCTACACCTTC. Protein product: CASSRQGEFYGYTF. The chain joins TRBV6-1 to TRBJ1-2, with 9 bases fitting TRBD1. V dropped 5 bases and J dropped 4; count of bases not matched to a gene: 5. CDR1 is MNHNS, CDR2 SASEGT, per germline. The length of the CDR3 is 14 residues.

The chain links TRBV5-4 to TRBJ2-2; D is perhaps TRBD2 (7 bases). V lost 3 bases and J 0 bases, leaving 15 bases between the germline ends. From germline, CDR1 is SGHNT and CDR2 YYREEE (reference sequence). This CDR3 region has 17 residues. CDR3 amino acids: CASSSWGGGTNTGELFF. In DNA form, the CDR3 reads TGTGCCAGCAGCTCCTGGGGGGGCGGAACGAACACCGGGGAGCTGTTTTTT.

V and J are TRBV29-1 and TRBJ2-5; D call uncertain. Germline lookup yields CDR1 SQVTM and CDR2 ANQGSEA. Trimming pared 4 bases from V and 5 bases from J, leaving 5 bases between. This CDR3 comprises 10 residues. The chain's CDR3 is CSVVVETQYF. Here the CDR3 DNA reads TGCAGCGTTGTAGTGGAGACCCAGTACTTC.

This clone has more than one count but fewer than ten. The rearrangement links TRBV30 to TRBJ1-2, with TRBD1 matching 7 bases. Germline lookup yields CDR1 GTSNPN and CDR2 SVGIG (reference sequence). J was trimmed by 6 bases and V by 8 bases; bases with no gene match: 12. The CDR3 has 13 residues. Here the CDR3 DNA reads TGTGCCGGACGGGACAGATCTACCCATGGCTACACCTTC. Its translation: CAGRDRSTHGYTF.

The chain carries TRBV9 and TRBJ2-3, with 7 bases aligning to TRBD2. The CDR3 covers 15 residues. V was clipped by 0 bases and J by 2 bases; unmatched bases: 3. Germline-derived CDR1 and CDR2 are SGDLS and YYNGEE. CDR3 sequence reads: CASSVASGDTDTQYF. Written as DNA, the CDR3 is TGTGCCAGCAGCGTAGCCAGCGGGGACACAGATACGCAGTATTTT.

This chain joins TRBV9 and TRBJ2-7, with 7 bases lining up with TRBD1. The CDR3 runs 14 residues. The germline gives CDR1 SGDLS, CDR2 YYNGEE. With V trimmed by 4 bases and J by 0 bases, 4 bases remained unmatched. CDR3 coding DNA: TGTGCCAGCAGCCAGACAGGGAACTCCTACGAGCAGTACTTC. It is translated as CASSQTGNSYEQYF.

The CDR3 is CASRGSSAGVTQYF. In nucleotides, the CDR3 is TGTGCCAGTAGGGGCAGCTCGGCCGGTGTAACGCAGTATTTT. J is TRBJ2-3 and V is TRBV19; D ambiguous. Germline V gene sequence: CDR1 LNHDA, CDR2 SQIVND (reference sequence). Deletions cut 6 bases from V and 9 bases from J, with 19 bases between. This CDR3 is 14 amino acids long. Full variable domain (missing parts from reference TRBV19 and TRBJ2-3): DGGITQSPKYLFRKEGQNVTLSCEQNLNHDAMYWYRQDPGQGLRLIYYSQIVNDFQKGDIAEGYSVSREKKESFPLTVTSAQKNPTAFYLCASRGSSAGVTQYFGPGTRLTVL.

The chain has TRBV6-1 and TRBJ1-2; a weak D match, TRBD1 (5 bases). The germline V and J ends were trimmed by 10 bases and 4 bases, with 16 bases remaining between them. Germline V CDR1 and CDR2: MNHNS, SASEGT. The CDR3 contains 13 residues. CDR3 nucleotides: TGTGCCACCAGAGGGGAGGTGGGCTATGGCTACACCTTC. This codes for CATRGEVGYGYTF.

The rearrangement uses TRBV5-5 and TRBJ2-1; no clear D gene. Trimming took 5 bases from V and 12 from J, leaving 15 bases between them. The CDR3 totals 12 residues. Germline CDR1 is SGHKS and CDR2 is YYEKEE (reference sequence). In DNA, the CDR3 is TGTGCCAGCAGTTCCCTTATAGTTGTGCAGTTCTTC. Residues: CASSSLIVVQFF.

In DNA form, the CDR3 reads TGCGCCAGCAGTCAATTAACCGGCCGAAAGTGGGAGACCTACGAGCAGTACTTC. The encoded protein is CASSQLTGRKWETYEQYF. The chain employs TRBV23-1 and TRBJ2-7; perhaps TRBD2 as D (5 bases). TRBV23-1 is placed among ORFs of uncertain function. The CDR3 is made up of 18 amino acids. Trimming shortened V by 1 base and J by 2 bases, and 21 bases separated the two germline ends.

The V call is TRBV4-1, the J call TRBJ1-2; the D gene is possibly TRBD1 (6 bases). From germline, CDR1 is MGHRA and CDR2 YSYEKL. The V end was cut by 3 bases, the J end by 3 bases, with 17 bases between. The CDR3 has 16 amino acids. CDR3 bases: TGCGCCAGCAGCCAGGAAAACAGGGTTGCGGACTATGGCTACACCTTC. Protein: CASSQENRVADYGYTF.

The CDR3 DNA reads as TGCGCCAGCAGCTGGTCGACAGGGGTGAACACTGAAGCTTTCTTT. This gives the protein CASSWSTGVNTEAFF. The J gene is TRBJ1-1, the V gene TRBV5-1; 8 bases map to TRBD1. The CDR3 runs to 15 residues. V shed 3 bases and J 0 bases; nucleotides not matched to a gene: 4. Germline CDR1 is SGHRS and CDR2 is YFSETQ.

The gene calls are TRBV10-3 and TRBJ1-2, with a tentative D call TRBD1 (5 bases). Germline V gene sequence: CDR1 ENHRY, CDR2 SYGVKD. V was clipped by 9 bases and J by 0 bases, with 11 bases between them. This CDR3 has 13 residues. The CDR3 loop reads CAIAQEANYGYTF. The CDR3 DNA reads TGTGCCATAGCACAGGAAGCTAACTATGGCTACACCTTC.